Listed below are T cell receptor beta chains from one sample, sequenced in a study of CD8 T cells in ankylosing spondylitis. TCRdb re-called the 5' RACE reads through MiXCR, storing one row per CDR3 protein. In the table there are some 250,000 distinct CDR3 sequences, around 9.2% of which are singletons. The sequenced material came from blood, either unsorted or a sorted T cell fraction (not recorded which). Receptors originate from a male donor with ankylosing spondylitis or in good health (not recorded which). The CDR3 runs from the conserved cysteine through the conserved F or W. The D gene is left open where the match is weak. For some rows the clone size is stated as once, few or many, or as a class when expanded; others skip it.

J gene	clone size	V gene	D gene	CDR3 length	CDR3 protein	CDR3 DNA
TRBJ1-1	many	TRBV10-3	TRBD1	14	CAIGTGGRGTEAFF	TGTGCCATCGGGACAGGGGGCCGGGGCACTGAAGCTTTCTTT
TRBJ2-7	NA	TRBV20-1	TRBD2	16	CSARSLAGAGVYEQYF	TGCAGTGCTAGATCACTAGCGGGAGCGGGGGTCTACGAGCAGTACTTC
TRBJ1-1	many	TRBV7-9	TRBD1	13	CASSSLGQEEAFF	TGTGCCAGCAGCTCCCTCGGACAGGAAGAAGCTTTCTTT
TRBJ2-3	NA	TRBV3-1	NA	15	CASSQEGGQTDTQYF	TGTGCCAGCAGCCAGGAGGGGGGGCAAACAGATACGCAGTATTTT
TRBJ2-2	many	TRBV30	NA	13	CAWSFGGTGELFF	TGTGCCTGGAGTTTCGGGGGCACCGGGGAGCTGTTTTTT
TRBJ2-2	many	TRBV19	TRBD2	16	CASKRSKRGATGELFF	TGTGCCAGTAAGCGCTCGAAGCGGGGAGCCACCGGGGAGCTGTTTTTT
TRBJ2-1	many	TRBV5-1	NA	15	CASSLDTGQGNEQFF	TGCGCCAGCAGCTTGGATACAGGGCAAGGCAATGAGCAGTTCTTC
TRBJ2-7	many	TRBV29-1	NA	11	CSVVSGYEQYF	TGCAGCGTTGTAAGCGGGTACGAGCAGTACTTC
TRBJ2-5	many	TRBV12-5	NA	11	CASGLQETQYF	TGTGCTAGTGGGCTCCAAGAGACCCAGTACTTC
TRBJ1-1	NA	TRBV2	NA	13	CASRAIPGGEAFF	TGTGCCAGCAGGGCCATTCCAGGAGGCGAAGCTTTCTTT
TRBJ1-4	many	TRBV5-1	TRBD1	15	CASSPSGTVNEKLFF	TGCGCCAGCAGCCCCTCCGGGACAGTTAACGAAAAACTGTTTTTT
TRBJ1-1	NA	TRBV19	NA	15	CASSTSFRDGKEAFF	TGTGCCAGTAGTACGAGCTTCAGGGACGGAAAGGAAGCTTTCTTT
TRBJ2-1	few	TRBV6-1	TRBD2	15	CASSRGTSGSNEQFF	TGTGCCAGCAGTCGCGGGACTAGCGGGAGTAATGAGCAGTTCTTC
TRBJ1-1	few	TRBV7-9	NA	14	CASRPGTGNTEAFF	TGTGCCAGCCGTCCCGGGACGGGGAACACTGAAGCTTTCTTT
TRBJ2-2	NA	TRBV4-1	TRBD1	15	CASSQEDRDTGELFF	TGCGCCAGCAGCCAAGAGGACAGGGACACCGGGGAGCTGTTTTTT
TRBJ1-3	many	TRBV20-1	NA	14	CSARAGDGGNTIYF	TGCAGTGCTAGAGCCGGCGACGGCGGAAACACCATATATTTT
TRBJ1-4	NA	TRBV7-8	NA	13	CASSSRTVEKLFF	TGTGCCAGCAGCTCCCGGACAGTCGAAAAACTGTTTTTT
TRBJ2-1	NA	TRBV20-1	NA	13	CSARGRNDNEQFF	TGCAGTGCTAGGGGACGTAACGACAATGAGCAGTTCTTC
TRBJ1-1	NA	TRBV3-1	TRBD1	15	CASSPKGQGTYEAFF	TGTGCCAGCAGCCCCAAGGGACAGGGGACGTATGAAGCTTTCTTT
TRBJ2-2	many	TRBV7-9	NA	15	CASSTAEPNTGELFF	TGTGCCAGCAGCACAGCGGAACCCAACACCGGGGAGCTGTTTTTT
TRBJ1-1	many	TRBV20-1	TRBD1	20	CSARGRMGQGLTAMNTEAFF	TGCAGTGCTAGGGGAAGAATGGGACAGGGGTTAACGGCTATGAACACTGAAGCTTTCTTT
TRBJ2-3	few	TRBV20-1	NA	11	CSASWADTQYF	TGCAGTGCTAGCTGGGCGGATACGCAGTATTTT
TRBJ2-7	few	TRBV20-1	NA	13	CSARDRGAYEQYF	TGCAGTGCTAGAGATCGGGGAGCTTACGAGCAGTACTTC
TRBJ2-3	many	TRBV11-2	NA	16	CASSVQGIWYTDTQYF	TGTGCCAGCAGCGTCCAGGGGATATGGTACACAGATACGCAGTATTTT
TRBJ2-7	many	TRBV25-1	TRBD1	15	CASSERGTVSYEQYF	TGTGCCAGCAGTGAAAGGGGGACAGTGTCCTACGAGCAGTACTTC
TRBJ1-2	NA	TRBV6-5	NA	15	CASSTSSSGNYGYTF	TGTGCCAGCAGTACTTCATCTTCCGGGAACTATGGCTACACCTTC
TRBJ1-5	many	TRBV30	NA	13	CAWSSDIGQPQHF	TGTGCCTGGAGTTCCGACATAGGCCAGCCCCAGCATTTT
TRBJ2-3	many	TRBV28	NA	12	CASKGSTDTQYF	TGTGCCAGCAAGGGGAGCACAGATACGCAGTATTTT
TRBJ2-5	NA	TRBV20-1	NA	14	CSARDWQGGETQYF	TGCAGTGCTAGAGATTGGCAGGGCGGTGAGACCCAGTACTTC
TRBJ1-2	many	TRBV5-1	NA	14	CASSPQGSNYGYTF	TGCGCCAGCAGCCCACAGGGATCCAACTATGGCTACACCTTC
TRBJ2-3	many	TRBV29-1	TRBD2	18	CSGKLLGASGESTDTQYF	TGCAGCGGGAAGCTTCTTGGGGCTAGCGGGGAAAGCACAGATACGCAGTATTTT
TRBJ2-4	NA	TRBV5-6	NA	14	CASSLAGDKYIQYF	TGTGCCAGCAGCTTGGCAGGGGATAAATACATTCAGTACTTC
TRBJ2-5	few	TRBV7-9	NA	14	CASSLRQNQETQYF	TGTGCCAGCAGCTTAAGGCAGAACCAAGAGACCCAGTACTTC
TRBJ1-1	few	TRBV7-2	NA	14	CASSLARGVTEAFF	TGTGCCAGCAGCTTAGCGCGGGGGGTGACTGAAGCTTTCTTT
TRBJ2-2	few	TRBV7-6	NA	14	CASSISTATGELFF	TGTGCCAGCAGCATAAGCACGGCAACCGGGGAGCTGTTTTTT
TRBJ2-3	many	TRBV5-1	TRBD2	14	CASRLSGGADTQYF	TGCGCCAGCAGATTGAGCGGGGGGGCAGATACGCAGTATTTT
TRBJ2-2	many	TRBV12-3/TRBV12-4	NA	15	CASSLQGTSTGELFF	TGTGCCAGCAGTTTACAAGGGACTTCGACCGGGGAGCTGTTTTTT
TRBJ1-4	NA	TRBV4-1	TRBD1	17	CASSQAAGGLSNEKLFF	TGCGCCAGCAGCCAAGCGGCAGGGGGGCTCTCCAATGAAAAACTGTTTTTT
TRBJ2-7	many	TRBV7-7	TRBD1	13	CASSSGTGSEQYF	TGTGCTAGCAGCTCGGGGACAGGGTCCGAGCAGTACTTC
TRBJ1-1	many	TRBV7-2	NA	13	CASSLTGMTEAFF	TGTGCCAGCAGCCTTACAGGGATGACTGAAGCTTTCTTT
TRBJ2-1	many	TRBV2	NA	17	CASSEVGWRGINNEQFF	TGTGCCAGCAGTGAGGTTGGGTGGCGGGGAATAAACAATGAGCAGTTCTTC